The subject of this entry is one T cell receptor beta chain. CDR3 size: 13 residues. With 5 bases removed from V and 10 bases from J, the gap between germline ends came to 20 bases. The germline gives CDR1 GTSNPN, CDR2 SVGIG (reference sequence). Method: immunoSEQ multiplex PCR; TCRdb's copy keeps in-frame clones and lacks some. Of about 160,000 clones listed, 87% are singletons. The data belong to a study of blood T cell repertoires in COVID-19. The source is a woman aged 55 to 70 who had recovered from COVID-19. The source material was peripheral blood. This chain links TRBV30 with TRBJ1-1; D gene unclear. The CDR3 loop reads CAWEASHSTGAFF. The CDR3 coding sequence is TGTGCCTGGGAGGCGTCCCATTCGACCGGAGCTTTCTTT.